The 15 T cell receptor beta chains given below trace back to one sample, sequenced in a study of OX40 agonist ivuxolimab in advanced cancers. This table comes from immunoSEQ multiplex PCR, and its TCRdb copy is limited to in-frame clones, with some not included. The table has 42,000 or so clones, approximately 80% seen once. The starting material was CD4+ or CD8+ T cells sorted from blood, obtained in a trial of the OX40 agonist ivuxolimab. Source of these receptors: an adult with an advanced solid tumor such as melanoma, head and neck, liver or kidney cancer.

The chain uses TRBV5-1 and TRBJ2-3, with 7 bases lining up with TRBD2. Germline CDR1 SGHRS, CDR2 YFSETQ. The ends lost 4 bases at V and 2 bases at J; junction bases unmatched: 13. CDR3 length equals 17 residues. The CDR3 here is CASSRRTSLSSTDTQYF. In nucleotides, the CDR3 is TGCGCCAGCAGCCGAAGGACTAGTTTATCCTCCACAGATACGCAGTATTTT.

The rearrangement uses TRBV5-1 and TRBJ2-3; D is unresolved. This CDR3 region has 14 residues. Per the germline V gene, CDR1 is SGHRS and CDR2 is YFSETQ. The V gene lost 0 bases and the J gene lost 8 bases, with 13 bases spanning the gap. The CDR3: CASSLDAGGSTQYF. Here the CDR3 DNA reads TGCGCCAGCAGCTTGGATGCAGGTGGAAGTACGCAGTATTTT.

J is TRBJ1-2 and V is TRBV7-8, with a weak D call TRBD1 (5 bases). Germline CDR1 SGHVS, CDR2 FQNEAQ. The CDR3 spans 12 residues. Trimming cost V 4 bases and J 4 bases, with 7 bases left between them. This CDR3 reads CASSSDSYGYTF. The DNA for the CDR3 is TGTGCCAGCAGCTCCGACAGCTATGGCTACACCTTC.

The rearrangement links TRBV5-5 to TRBJ2-7; D gene ambiguous. The V and J ends lost 0 bases and 1 base respectively, with 8 bases between them. Germline CDR1 is SGHKS and CDR2 is YYEKEE (reference sequence). The CDR3 has 14 residues. CDR3 residues: CASSLVALSYEQYF. CDR3 DNA sequence: TGTGCCAGCAGCTTGGTGGCACTTTCCTACGAGCAGTACTTC.

This clone has just a few counts. This chain uses TRBV9 with TRBJ2-5; tentatively, D is TRBD2 (6 bases). The CDR3 runs to 16 residues. CDR1 is SGDLS, CDR2 YYNGEE, per germline. The V end lost 2 bases, the J end lost 4 bases, and 18 bases lay between the germline ends. The CDR3 DNA reads TGTGCCAGCAGCGTCGGGGGTGGGGCAAACGGAGAGACCCAGTACTTC. Translation gives CASSVGGGANGETQYF.

The count of this clone is one. This chain joins TRBV4-3 and TRBJ1-2, with 7 bases identical to TRBD1. The CDR3 is 15 residues long. Per the germline V gene, CDR1 is LGHNA and CDR2 is YSLEER. Germline trimming cut 3 bases from V and 3 bases from J; bases unmatched to any gene: 7. The CDR3 region is CASSHSTGQDYGYTF. The CDR3 bases are TGCGCCAGCAGCCACTCTACAGGACAGGACTATGGCTACACCTTC.

This chain connects TRBV5-1 to TRBJ1-2; D gene unclear. CDR1 and CDR2 (germline): SGHRS, YFSETQ. Trimming stripped 5 bases from V and 2 bases from J, with 7 bases between. The CDR3 spans 12 residues. CDR3 in amino acids: CASRVDNYGYTF. In DNA form, the CDR3 reads TGCGCCAGCAGGGTGGACAACTATGGCTACACCTTC.

The chain couples TRBV5-8 to TRBJ2-1, with 12 bases that match TRBD2. Trimming removed 4 bases from V and 6 bases from J; junction bases left unmatched: 5. From germline, CDR1 is SGHTS and CDR2 YDEGEE. This CDR3 contains 15 residues. Here the CDR3 reads CASSAGTSGFNEQFF. The DNA of the CDR3 is TGTGCCAGCAGCGCCGGGACTAGCGGGTTCAATGAGCAGTTCTTC.

The V and J genes are TRBV18 and TRBJ2-2, with D perhaps matching TRBD1 (5 bases). V shed 2 bases and J shed 1 base, with 17 bases lying between them. The length of the CDR3 is 18 residues. Germline V lookup: CDR1 KGHSH, CDR2 LQKENI. CDR3 sequence: CASSPISQSQENTGELFF. The CDR3 DNA sequence: TGTGCCAGCTCACCAATTTCTCAGTCACAGGAGAACACCGGGGAGCTGTTTTTT.

This clone is classed as medium-sized. The J gene is TRBJ2-1, the V gene TRBV9; possible D gene TRBD2, 7 bases. V was pared by 4 bases and J by 8 bases, with 19 bases between. Germline CDR1 and CDR2: SGDLS and YYNGEE. This CDR3 contains 15 residues. The CDR3 is CASSPPLGAGDEQFF. CDR3 in DNA: TGTGCCAGCAGCCCACCCTTGGGGGCGGGGGATGAGCAGTTCTTC.

The chain uses TRBV14 and TRBJ1-2; 7 nucleotides agree with TRBD1. Trimming took 0 bases from V and 7 from J; bases not matched to a gene: 8. From germline, CDR1 is SGHDN and CDR2 FVKESK. The CDR3 contains 15 residues. The CDR3: CASSQDMGQPLGYTF. As DNA, the CDR3 is TGTGCCAGCAGCCAAGATATGGGACAGCCCCTTGGCTACACCTTC.

In regard to this clone: Other nucleotide sequences from this sample produce the same CDR3. V and J are TRBV18 and TRBJ2-3; 7 bases match TRBD1. The CDR3 is 15 residues long. CDR1 KGHSH and CDR2 LQKENI come from the germline V gene. Unmatched junction bases numbered 6, after V lost 6 bases and J lost 0 bases. CDR3 region: CASSRTGSSTDTQYF. CDR3 DNA sequence: TGTGCCAGCTCGCGGACAGGATCTAGCACAGATACGCAGTATTTT.

This clone was counted a few times. The chain uses TRBV7-9 and TRBJ2-1, with a possible D match to TRBD1 (6 bases). The CDR3 sequence is 15 residues long. Trimming stripped 2 bases from V and 8 bases from J, with 16 bases between. Germline V gene sequence: CDR1 SEHNR, CDR2 FQNEAQ (reference sequence). CDR3 protein: CASSLRVRGGDEQFF. The DNA for the CDR3 is TGTGCCAGCAGCTTAAGAGTCAGGGGTGGTGATGAGCAGTTCTTC.

For the CDR3, the DNA is TGCGCCAGCAGCCAAGATGCGGGAGTGGAGACCCAGTACTTC. Protein product: CASSQDAGVETQYF. This rearrangement joins TRBV4-1 to TRBJ2-5; 7 bases map to TRBD2. Germline V gives CDR1 MGHRA, CDR2 YSYEKL. Trimming cost V 0 bases and J 5 bases; bases outside gene matches: 3. CDR3 length: 14 residues.

The rearrangement links TRBV2 to TRBJ2-2; 10 bases are shared with TRBD2. The V and J ends lost 3 bases and 4 bases, in that order; junction bases with no gene match: 5. Germline CDR1 and CDR2: SNHLY and FYNNEI. The CDR3 is made up of 16 amino acids. The DNA for the CDR3 is TGTGCCAGCAGTGAGTTGTCTAGCGGGGGCACCGGGGAGCTGTTTTTT. Its translation is CASSELSSGGTGELFF.